These T cell receptor beta chains were read from a single sample in a study of cytomegalovirus exposure and HLA in healthy donors. Here immunoSEQ multiplex PCR was the method, and the copy in TCRdb shows in-frame clones only, minus some. The top ten hold less than 2% of the sample, which has roughly 100,000 clones, 80% to 90% seen once. The sample consisted of PBMCs. The receptors were sampled from a man between 50 and 59 years old in good health and CMV-seronegative. CDR3s include the opening cysteine and the closing phenylalanine or tryptophan. Fields, in order: CDR3 DNA, CDR3 protein, D gene, clone size, J gene, V gene. The D gene is left open where the match is weak. Clone size is stated in some rows and not others, as once, few, many or a class when expanded.

TGCGCCAGCAGCCAAGATGATCGGCAACCCTCGGCGGGTAATGAGCAGTTCTTC,CASSQDDRQPSAGNEQFF,.,.,TRBJ2-1,TRBV4-1
TGCGCCAGCAGCTTGAGTACCACCGGGGAAGCTTTCTTT,CASSLSTTGEAFF,.,.,TRBJ1-1,TRBV5-1
TGTGCCAGTAGCCAGGGCCCTAACTATGGCTACACCTTC,CASSQGPNYGYTF,.,few,TRBJ1-2,TRBV19
TGTGCCAGCAGTTCCAACTCGGGGAGGACTGAAGCTTTCTTT,CASSSNSGRTEAFF,.,few,TRBJ1-1,TRBV6-1
TGTGCCAGCAGTCTGCAACCGGGAGATTCCTACGAGCAGTACTTC,CASSLQPGDSYEQYF,.,.,TRBJ2-7,TRBV2
TGTGCCAGTAGGACGACAGGCCTTAGCAATCAGCCCCAGCATTTT,CASRTTGLSNQPQHF,.,.,TRBJ1-5,TRBV19
TGTGCCAGCAGCCCCCGACAGGGGCCGAGGACTAACTATGGCTACACCTTC,CASSPRQGPRTNYGYTF,TRBD1,.,TRBJ1-2,TRBV7-8
TGTGCCAGCAGTGCCCTGCGTAGCTCTGGAAACACCATATATTTT,CASSALRSSGNTIYF,.,.,TRBJ1-3,TRBV25-1
TGTGCCATCAGTGACTCCTCTACCTTTGGCGGTGATCAGCCCCAGCATTTT,CAISDSSTFGGDQPQHF,.,few,TRBJ1-5,TRBV10-3
TGTGCCAGCAGAACGACAGGGGGCGCTGGGGCCAACGTCCTGACTTTC,CASRTTGGAGANVLTF,TRBD1,.,TRBJ2-6,TRBV7-2
TGTGCCTGGACAGAGGCAGCAGGAAACACCATATATTTT,CAWTEAAGNTIYF,.,.,TRBJ1-3,TRBV30